The present TCR beta chain was sequenced within a study of OX40 agonist ivuxolimab in advanced cancers. Study context: Intravenous ivuxolimab at 0.01 to 10 mg/kg was given to patients every 2 weeks.

Method: immunoSEQ multiplex PCR; TCRdb's copy keeps in-frame clones and lacks some. The top ten clones hold approximately 2.8% of a sample with around 53,000 clones, roughly 80% of them seen once. V was cut by 4 bases and J by 7 bases, with 13 bases left in between. Germline V gene lookup returns CDR1 SEHNR and CDR2 FQNEAQ (reference sequence). CDR3 length equals 13 residues. This specimen consisted of CD4+ or CD8+ T cells sorted from blood, obtained in a trial of the OX40 agonist ivuxolimab. This chain connects TRBV7-9 to TRBJ1-2; maybe TRBD1 (6 bases). The sequence was collected from an adult with an advanced solid tumor such as melanoma, head and neck, liver or kidney cancer. Here the CDR3 reads CASSSPGGSGYTF. CDR3 DNA: TGTGCCAGCAGCTCGCCGGGGGGCAGTGGCTACACCTTC. Full variable domain (rest looked up from reference TRBV7-9 and TRBJ1-2): DTGVSQNPRHKITKRGQNVTFRCDPISEHNRLYWYRQTLGQGPEFLTYFQNEAQLEKSRLLSDRFSAERPKGSFSTLEIQRTEQGDSAMYLCASSSPGGSGYTFGSGTRLTVV.